This T cell receptor beta chain was sequenced in a study of T cell responses to AZD1222 COVID-19 vaccine (dated by TCRdb to about 2021). Regarding the study in general: A total of more than 230 trial participants underwent TCR sequencing, of whom approximately 210 received two doses of AZD1222 and about 25 received two doses of the MenACWY control vaccine. Trial participants were enrolled by age into 18-55, 56-69 and 70-plus year subgroups, with roughly 150, 30 and 60 TCR-sequenced participants respectively. Broader findings and caveats from the paper: Participants were mostly white British and included more females than males, and it was suggested by the authors that clonal diversity may have been underestimated. Epitopes outside the regions mutated in the B.1.351 and B.1.1.7 variants were reportedly recognized by nearly half of the unique spike-specific TCRs. Conclusions about previously exposed vaccinees were limited because only six AZD1222 recipients were SARS-CoV-2 seropositive at baseline. No day 14 peak-response samples were available, so repertoires were characterized only after the peak T cell response. The 56-69-year group was small, and its depth increase did not reach significance, likely because of low power. After two AZD1222 doses, both the breadth and the depth of spike-specific TCRs were significantly higher than at day 0 and than in MenACWY recipients. The whole spike protein was spanned by vaccine-associated CD4 TCRs, and dominant responses were seen in regions 160-218 and 743-854.

CDR1 and CDR2, per the germline V gene, are SGHVS and FNYEAQ. The CDR3, from cysteine to phenylalanine, totals 15 residues. The only DNA kept is the CDR3, 45 bases in frame from the first base. Trimming accounts for 5 bases at V and 3 bases at J, while the number of junction bases matched to no gene is 6. Notes on this clone: Its antigen remains undetermined. Qualities for individual bases were not recorded, and no much larger clone is one base off.

The intended sense of this specimen's time point label: about 28 days (+/-7) after the second vaccine dose. AZD1222 recipients with second doses at about 4 weeks or about 12 weeks were pooled, because spike-specific TCR depth and breadth did not differ between schedules. The vaccinee samples were drawn from two UK trials, COV001 and COV002, one of which was a single-blind randomized controlled phase 2/3 trial testing AZD1222 (ChAdOx1 nCoV-19) in healthy adults. For TCRbeta chain sequencing, PBMC samples from trial participants were taken at day 0 and at day 28 after the second dose. The CDR3 regions of human TCRbeta chains were analyzed by immunosequencing. The original pipeline was this. Repertoire TCRs were checked for matches against a reference library of SARS-CoV-2-specific TCRs that had been generated using the MIRA antigen-specificity platform. Breadth meant the fraction of unique TCRs that were SARS-CoV-2-associated, whereas depth meant the fraction of total T cells that were SARS-CoV-2-associated. Using the MIRA data, every spike-specific TCR was mapped to the spike region that the TCR reacted to and assigned to either a CD4 or a CD8 class. Log10-transformed breadth and depth values were compared by one-way ANOVA with Sidak's multiple comparisons tests. The source is immuneACCESS, and TCRdb retained only in-frame sequences with V and J called. Part of the clones is not carried over; for the studies checked, unresolved V genes explain less than half of this, and the remainder is unexplained. V and J calls and clone size are those listed in that table; D and trimming were worked out from the DNA. This sample is represented by over 130,000 clones; approximately 90% of them were singletons. The ten most abundant clones make up about a tenth of the sample.

The chain links TRBV7-6 with TRBJ2-1; 8 middle bases align to TRBD2. This receptor was identified in an adult who received the AZD1222 COVID-19 vaccine. The sample was peripheral blood, taken 28 days after the second AZD1222 dose. The CDR3 reads CASSPIAGSYNEQFF. The DNA sequence is as follows: TGTGCCAGCAGCCCTATAGCGGGGAGCTACAATGAGCAGTTCTTC.